This T cell receptor (beta chain) originates from a study of neurological immune-mediated disorders. Overall study context: Within the group of around 35 multiple sclerosis patients, approximately 30 were relapsing-remitting, while 3 were secondary progressive. Overall study results and limits: There were no CDR3 amino acid sequences shared by expanded clones across subjects, a result suggesting private repertoires in all groups.

Germline assignment: CDR1 SQVTM and CDR2 ANQGSEA. This CDR3 comprises 13 residues. Trimming took 5 bases from V and 1 from J, leaving 10 bases between them. This clonotype was observed many times. Antigen unknown. PBMCs stored at -80 C, 2 million in total, were the source of the unsorted libraries. Sequencing runs each yielded over 200 million TCR-beta sequences from 15-18 subjects. A single record per CDR3 protein comes from TCRdb applying MiXCR to the 5' RACE reads. This sample has about 62,000 distinct CDR3 sequences, with 3.5% to 4.5% found just once. This chain connects TRBV29-1 to TRBJ2-3; tentative D call: TRBD1 (5 bases). Input material: PBMCs. The sequence was obtained from a woman aged 50 to 60 with multiple sclerosis. The CDR3 sequence: CSVRQGGTDTQYF. Here the CDR3 DNA reads TGCAGCGTTCGTCAGGGCGGCACAGATACGCAGTATTTT.